A selection of T cell receptor beta chains follows, all from one sample in a study of T and B cells in COVID-19 patients. TCRdb reanalysed the multiplex PCR reads using MiXCR and keeps one entry per CDR3 protein. There are roughly 27,000 distinct CDR3 sequences in the sample; 32% occur only once, and 1.5% to 2% lies in the top ten. The specimen sequenced was blood. The origin of the receptors is a human donor who had recovered from COVID-19. CDR3s leave out the opening cysteine and the closing phenylalanine or tryptophan. A D gene is named only where the DNA matches it firmly.

cdr3_aa	v_call	j_call	d_call	cdr3_length
ASREPGTYGYT	TRBV6-2/TRBV6-3	TRBJ1-2	.	11
ASSSGRATEAF	TRBV27	TRBJ1-1	.	11
ASSLGTESSYEQY	TRBV5-6	TRBJ2-7	.	13
ASSLTVTGELF	TRBV5-5	TRBJ2-2	.	11
ASSYSWVAEAF	TRBV6-5	TRBJ1-1	.	11
PTSRDLGRRVSYEQY	TRBV15	TRBJ2-7	.	15
ATSEGDGRSNQPQH	TRBV27	TRBJ1-5	.	14
ASSGDRGNWNTGELF	TRBV6-1	TRBJ2-2	TRBD1	15
AWSFGLGQPQH	TRBV30	TRBJ1-5	.	11
SAYPRTGTGELF	TRBV20-1	TRBJ2-2	.	12
ASSILGQTNEKLF	TRBV19	TRBJ1-4	.	13
ASSLGVSSYEQY	TRBV27	TRBJ2-7	.	12
AIRTTLDKVTDTQY	TRBV10-3	TRBJ2-3	.	14
ASSLWAGGGTEAF	TRBV5-6	TRBJ1-1	.	13
ASSAFVEQF	TRBV6-2/TRBV6-3	TRBJ2-1	.	9
ASSLAGGTDTQY	TRBV12-3/TRBV12-4	TRBJ2-3	TRBD1	12
ASSLSTGTPRDEQF	TRBV11-1	TRBJ2-1	.	14
ASSLPGAASTDTQY	TRBV5-6	TRBJ2-3	.	14
ASSRPRGDTQY	TRBV13	TRBJ2-3	.	11
ASSPRGQGTNTEAF	TRBV19	TRBJ1-1	.	14
ASSRGLAGGSYEQY	TRBV19	TRBJ2-7	TRBD2	14
ASSYGGGRADTQY	TRBV5-4	TRBJ2-3	.	13
ASSSGTGNEQY	TRBV5-4	TRBJ2-7	TRBD1	11
ASSQLAGADTQY	TRBV19	TRBJ2-3	TRBD2	12
ASSPGQGRTGELF	TRBV27	TRBJ2-2	TRBD1	13
ATSRDPTSGGETQY	TRBV15	TRBJ2-5	TRBD2	14
ASNKFHTDTQY	TRBV5-6	TRBJ2-3	.	11
ASSTGGGSVTQY	TRBV6-2/TRBV6-3	TRBJ2-3	TRBD2	12
ATSDRTPRDRGPAGGTDTQY	TRBV24-1	TRBJ2-3	TRBD1	20
SVDSMGYGYT	TRBV29-1	TRBJ1-2	.	10
ASSLSTSGYEQY	TRBV11-2	TRBJ2-7	TRBD2	12
ATRTGGTDTQY	TRBV28	TRBJ2-3	TRBD1	11
ASSLGSRGGYEQF	TRBV11-1	TRBJ2-1	.	13
ASSFKGQGGSPLL	TRBV5-1	TRBJ1-6	TRBD1	13
ASSPFRDRGGTNEKLF	TRBV12-3/TRBV12-4	TRBJ1-4	TRBD1	16
ASNVGGSETQY	TRBV5-5	TRBJ2-5	.	11
ASSQTSGGYNEQF	TRBV19	TRBJ2-1	TRBD2	13
ASSPSGRTNTHGYT	TRBV6-2/TRBV6-3	TRBJ1-2	.	14
ASSLAGDWVPYEQY	TRBV5-1	TRBJ2-7	.	14
ASSSILPVTEAF	TRBV7-2	TRBJ1-1	.	12
ASSFWTGYGYT	TRBV27	TRBJ1-2	TRBD1	11
ASSWDRDSEQY	TRBV5-5	TRBJ2-7	TRBD1	11
ATSRSGHYSNTEAF	TRBV15	TRBJ1-1	.	14
ASSLVEDETQY	TRBV12-3/TRBV12-4	TRBJ2-5	.	11
ASSYSKEGTYEQY	TRBV6-2/TRBV6-3	TRBJ2-7	.	13
ASSYLGSYNEQF	TRBV6-2/TRBV6-3	TRBJ2-1	.	12
ASTVDGANEKLF	TRBV6-1	TRBJ1-4	.	12
ASSQDPITSFSSGNTIY	TRBV4-3	TRBJ1-3	.	17
ASSTTRTGATFSYEQY	TRBV19	TRBJ2-7	TRBD1	16
ASSSTTDSPLH	TRBV7-2	TRBJ1-6	.	11
ASSLITGELF	TRBV7-2	TRBJ2-2	.	10
ASSADSQTGGYT	TRBV6-4	TRBJ1-2	.	12
ASSLDRRGADTQY	TRBV11-2	TRBJ2-3	.	13
ASSNQETQY	TRBV19	TRBJ2-5	.	9
ASSYGTSDNEQF	TRBV12-3/TRBV12-4	TRBJ2-1	TRBD2	12
ASSGGGVQETQY	TRBV12-3/TRBV12-4	TRBJ2-5	TRBD2	12
ASSYGLRDRVINEQF	TRBV6-5	TRBJ2-1	TRBD1	15
ASSLDLGQGAVGTEAF	TRBV5-6	TRBJ1-1	TRBD1	16
ASNLGAGEQY	TRBV19	TRBJ2-7	.	10